This TCR beta chain derives from a study of cytomegalovirus exposure and HLA in healthy donors. Overall study: In an early release, HLA-typed donors contributed 75 million to 85 million unique TCR sequences. Notes on the study in general: Researchers catalogued 164 TCR beta chains as cytomegalovirus-associated.

Note on this clone: The antigen is unknown.

The donors gave bone marrow, and they were healthy. V was clipped by 0 bases and J by 13 bases, with 13 bases between them. The CDR3 is made up of 13 amino acids. Germline-derived CDR1 and CDR2 are MNHEY and SVGAGI. Primers: 60 Vbeta forward and 13 Jbeta reverse. Assay used: immunoSEQ multiplex PCR; TCRdb lists only in-frame clones, some missing. The sample includes fewer than 250,000 clones, 82% of them seen just once. Material: PBMCs. The chain links TRBV6-5 to TRBJ2-4, with D tentatively TRBD1 (6 bases). The clonotype originates from a man between 40 and 49 years old in good health and CMV-seropositive. CDR3 nucleotides: TGTGCCAGCAGTTACTCGCGCGGACAGACACAGTACTTC. It is translated as CASSYSRGQTQYF.